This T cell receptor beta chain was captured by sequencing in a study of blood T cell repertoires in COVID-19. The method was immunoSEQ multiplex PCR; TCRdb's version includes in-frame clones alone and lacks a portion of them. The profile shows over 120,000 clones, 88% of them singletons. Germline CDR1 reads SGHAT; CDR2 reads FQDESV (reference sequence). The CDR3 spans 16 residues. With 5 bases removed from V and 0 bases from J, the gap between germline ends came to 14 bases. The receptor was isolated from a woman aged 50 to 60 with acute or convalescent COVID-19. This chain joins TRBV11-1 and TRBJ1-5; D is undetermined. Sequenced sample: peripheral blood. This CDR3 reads CASSLRGGFSNQPQHF. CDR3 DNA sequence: TGTGCCAGCAGCCTCCGAGGTGGTTTTAGCAATCAGCCCCAGCATTTT.